A selection of T cell receptor beta chains follows, all from one sample in a study of vaccination and CD4 T cells after COVID-19. Their antigens remain unidentified. One entry per CDR3 protein results from TCRdb running MiXCR on the PCR reads. The repertoire holds 10,000 to 15,000 distinct CDR3 sequences, with 55% to 65% as singletons. The material sequenced was CD4+ T cells from blood, cultured in vitro. The receptors come from a human donor who had recovered from COVID-19. Each CDR3 is given with its conserved first and last residue. The order of the fields is J gene, V gene, clone size, CDR3 protein. Size is omitted from some rows. Given values are once, few, many or a class for expanded clones.

TRBJ1-2 TRBV7-9 few CASSLNEANYGYTF
TRBJ1-6 TRBV27 NA CASSSPRGGNSPLHF
TRBJ2-1 TRBV27 few CASSRAWTSGRALQFF
TRBJ2-4 TRBV6-2/TRBV6-3 NA CASRTGNIQYF
TRBJ1-2 TRBV20-1 large CSAPTGTYGYTF
TRBJ2-7 TRBV19 NA CASSMRTGKEQYF
TRBJ1-1 TRBV6-2/TRBV6-3 NA CASTTGGSVNTEAFF
TRBJ2-7 TRBV12-3/TRBV12-4 NA CASSLGALSYEQYF
TRBJ2-4 TRBV7-9 few CASSLSGYIQYF
TRBJ1-2 TRBV5-1 NA CASSPEANYGYTF
TRBJ2-5 TRBV20-1 few CSARVGRPAGVQETQYF
TRBJ2-7 TRBV6-5 NA CASSYSASLGLAGASSYEQYF
TRBJ1-4 TRBV15 few CATSRGGGGEGEKLFF
TRBJ1-2 TRBV19 few CASRDEDGNNYGYTF
TRBJ1-4 TRBV7-2 NA CASNPGGLNEKLFF
TRBJ2-3 TRBV12-3/TRBV12-4 NA CASSLWGDTQYF
TRBJ2-7 TRBV7-9 once CASSSITGGSYEQYF
TRBJ1-5 TRBV24-1 NA CATSDERGFGPQHF
TRBJ2-5 TRBV7-2 large CASSQAETQYF
TRBJ1-1 TRBV12-3/TRBV12-4 few CASSRTGLTEAFF
TRBJ2-5 TRBV7-9 medium-sized CASSIQSEGTQYF
TRBJ2-4 TRBV6-1 NA CATWSGGAGKNIQYF
TRBJ1-2 TRBV19 NA CASSRLGGEGYTF
TRBJ1-2 TRBV15 NA CATSRDYGDNYGYTF
TRBJ2-5 TRBV11-3 NA CASSLAEWGASNQETQYF
TRBJ2-7 TRBV6-2/TRBV6-3 NA CASSASGGTLYEQYF
TRBJ2-3 TRBV24-1 few CATSLTGAEDTQYF
TRBJ2-7 TRBV7-6 NA CASSLGPGSYEQYF
TRBJ2-3 TRBV7-8 once CASSLGATDTQYF
TRBJ2-6 TRBV7-2 NA CASSLFGNRANVLTF
TRBJ1-1 TRBV27 NA CATREGARNTEAFF
TRBJ1-1 TRBV20-1 NA CSARARTGGIIANTEAFF
TRBJ1-5 TRBV6-2/TRBV6-3 NA CASSYRGFGNQPQHF